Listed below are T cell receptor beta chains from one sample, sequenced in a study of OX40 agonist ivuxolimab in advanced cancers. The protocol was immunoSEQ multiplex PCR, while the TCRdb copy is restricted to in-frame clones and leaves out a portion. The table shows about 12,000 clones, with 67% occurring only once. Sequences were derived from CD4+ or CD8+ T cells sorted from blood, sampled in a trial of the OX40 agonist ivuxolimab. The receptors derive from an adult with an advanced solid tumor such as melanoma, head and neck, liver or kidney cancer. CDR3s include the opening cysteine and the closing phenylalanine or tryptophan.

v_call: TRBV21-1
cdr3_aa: CASSKPPRRAGDTLNIQYF

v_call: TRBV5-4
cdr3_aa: CASSEGGAGYEQYF

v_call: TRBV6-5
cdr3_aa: CASQGVGTEAFF

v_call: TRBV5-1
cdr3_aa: CASSFHPSGELFF

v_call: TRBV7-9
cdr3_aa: CASSLPISYEQYF

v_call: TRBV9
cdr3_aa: CASSSPGRAVSEQFF

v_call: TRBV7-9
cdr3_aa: CASSFWSDRGGGYTF

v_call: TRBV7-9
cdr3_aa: CASSPTGHYGYTF

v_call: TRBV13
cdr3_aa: CASSLGTQPPLHF

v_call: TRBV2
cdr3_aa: CASRDQETQYF

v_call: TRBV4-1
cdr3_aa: CASSARTVSYNEQFF

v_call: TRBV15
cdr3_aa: CATSRDRGHYQPQHF

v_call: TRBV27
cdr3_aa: CASSPGTGFAGELFF

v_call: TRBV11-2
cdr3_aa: CASSLRAAELFF

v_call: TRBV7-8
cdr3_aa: CASSLTGYTF

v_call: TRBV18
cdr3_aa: CASSLTGERTEAFF

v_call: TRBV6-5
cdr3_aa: CASRREQPQHF

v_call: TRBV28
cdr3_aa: CASSSLRGPRYGYTF

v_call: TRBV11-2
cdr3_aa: CASSQGVNRENTEAFF

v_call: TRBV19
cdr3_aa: CASSSHSGSNEQFF

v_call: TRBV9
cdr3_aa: CASSVSRGAAYNEQFF

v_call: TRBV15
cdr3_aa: CATSSLVTGANVLTF

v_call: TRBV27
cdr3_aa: CASSLTPANEQYF

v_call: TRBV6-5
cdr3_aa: CASSPQGSYGYTF

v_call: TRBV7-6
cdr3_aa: CASSLGGGQPYEQYF

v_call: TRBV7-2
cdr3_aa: CASSLGSWATDTQYF

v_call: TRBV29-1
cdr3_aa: CSVEDSLAGGLNEQFF

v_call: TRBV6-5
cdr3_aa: CASSHRLGDGEQFF

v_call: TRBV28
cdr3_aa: CASSFLGSYSNQPQHF

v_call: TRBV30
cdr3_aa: CAWSVTANTEAFF

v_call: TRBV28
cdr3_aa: CAITDRGRYEQYF

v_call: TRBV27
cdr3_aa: CASSETSASYNEQFF

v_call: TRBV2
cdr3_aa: CASSDYKNTGELFF

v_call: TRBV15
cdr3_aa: CATSSRTGDYNEQFF

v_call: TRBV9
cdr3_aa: CASSVRAGELFF

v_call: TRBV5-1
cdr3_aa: CASSSGQGNGANVLTF

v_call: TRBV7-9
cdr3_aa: CASSPTGYYGYTF

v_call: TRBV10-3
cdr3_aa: CAIRQEGSNSPLHF

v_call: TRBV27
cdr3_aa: CASGDSGSGYNEQFF

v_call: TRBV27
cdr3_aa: CASSLLGGEAFF

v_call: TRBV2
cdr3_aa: CASSRGPVEQYF

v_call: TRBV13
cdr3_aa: CASSLGGVSNEKLFF

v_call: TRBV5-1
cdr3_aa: CASSLRSGYNEQFF

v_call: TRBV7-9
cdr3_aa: CASSRTSGGADTQYF

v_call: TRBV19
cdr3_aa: CASTKGYRDRATGELFF

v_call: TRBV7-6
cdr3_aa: CASSSGFGEQYF

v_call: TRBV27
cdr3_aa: CASSLGTGFYEQFF

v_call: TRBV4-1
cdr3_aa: CASSQERGSGTEAFF

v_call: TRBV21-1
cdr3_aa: CASSKGPGGPGETQYF

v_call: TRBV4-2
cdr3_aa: CASSPFNRETGELFF

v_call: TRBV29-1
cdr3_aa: CSAPRDVGYGYTF

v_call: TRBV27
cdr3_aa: CASSLGTGGNTGELFF

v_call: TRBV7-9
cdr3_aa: CASSPTDPYGYTF

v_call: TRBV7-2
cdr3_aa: CASSLSREQYF

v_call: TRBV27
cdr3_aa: CASSLKRTEAFF